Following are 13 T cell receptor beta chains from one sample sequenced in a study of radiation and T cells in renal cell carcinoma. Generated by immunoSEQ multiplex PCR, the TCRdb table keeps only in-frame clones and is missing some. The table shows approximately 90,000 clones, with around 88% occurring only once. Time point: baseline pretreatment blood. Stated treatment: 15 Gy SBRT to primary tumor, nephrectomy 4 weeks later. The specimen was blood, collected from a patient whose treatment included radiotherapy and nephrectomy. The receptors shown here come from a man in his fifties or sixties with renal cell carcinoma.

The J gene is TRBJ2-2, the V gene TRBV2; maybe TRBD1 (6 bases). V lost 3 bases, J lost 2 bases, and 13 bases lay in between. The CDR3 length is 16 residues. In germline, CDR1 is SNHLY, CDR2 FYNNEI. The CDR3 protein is CASSDFWDTNTGELFF. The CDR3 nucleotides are TGTGCCAGCAGTGACTTTTGGGACACCAACACCGGGGAGCTGTTTTTT.

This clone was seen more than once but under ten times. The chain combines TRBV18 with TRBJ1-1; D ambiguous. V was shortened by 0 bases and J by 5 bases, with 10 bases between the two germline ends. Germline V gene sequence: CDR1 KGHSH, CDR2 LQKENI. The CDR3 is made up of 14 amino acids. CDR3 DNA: TGTGCCAGCTCACCACCGTTTTGGAAAACTGAAGCTTTCTTT. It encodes CASSPPFWKTEAFF.

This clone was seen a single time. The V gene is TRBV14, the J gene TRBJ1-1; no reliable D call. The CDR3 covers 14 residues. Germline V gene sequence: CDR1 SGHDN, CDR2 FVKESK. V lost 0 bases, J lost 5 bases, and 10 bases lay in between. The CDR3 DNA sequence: TGTGCCAGCAGCCAAGATCGGATAGGGACTGAAGCTTTCTTT. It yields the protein CASSQDRIGTEAFF.

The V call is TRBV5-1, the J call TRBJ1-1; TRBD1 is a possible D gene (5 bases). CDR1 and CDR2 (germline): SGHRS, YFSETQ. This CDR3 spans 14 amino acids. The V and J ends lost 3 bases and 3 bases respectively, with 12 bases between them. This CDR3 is CASSYSDRYTEAFF. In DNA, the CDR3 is TGCGCCAGCAGCTACTCAGACAGATACACTGAAGCTTTCTTT.

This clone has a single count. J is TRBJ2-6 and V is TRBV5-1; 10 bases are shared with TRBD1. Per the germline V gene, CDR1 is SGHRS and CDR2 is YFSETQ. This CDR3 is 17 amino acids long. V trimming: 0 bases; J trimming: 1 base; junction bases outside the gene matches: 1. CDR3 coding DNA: TGCGCCAGCAGCTTGGGACAGGGGGCATCTGGGGCCAACGTCCTGACTTTC. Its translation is CASSLGQGASGANVLTF. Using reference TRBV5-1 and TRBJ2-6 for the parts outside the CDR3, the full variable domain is KAGVTQTPRYLIKTRGQQVTLSCSPISGHRSVSWYQQTPGQGLQFLFEYFSETQRNKGNFPGRFSGRQFSNSRSEMNVSTLELGDSALYLCASSLGQGASGANVLTFGAGSRLTVL.

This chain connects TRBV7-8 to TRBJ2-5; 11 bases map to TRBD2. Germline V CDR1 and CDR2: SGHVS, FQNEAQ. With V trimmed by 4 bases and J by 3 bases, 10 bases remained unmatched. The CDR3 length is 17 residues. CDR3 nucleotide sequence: TGTGCCAGCAGCTCCACGCCACTAGCGGGGGAAAAAGAGACCCAGTACTTC. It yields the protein CASSSTPLAGEKETQYF.

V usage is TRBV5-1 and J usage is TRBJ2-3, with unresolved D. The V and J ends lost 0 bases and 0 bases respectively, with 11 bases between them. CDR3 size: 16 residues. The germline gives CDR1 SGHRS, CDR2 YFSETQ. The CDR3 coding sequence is TGCGCCAGCAGCTTGGGACAAGACTCTAGCACAGATACGCAGTATTTT. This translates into CASSLGQDSSTDTQYF.

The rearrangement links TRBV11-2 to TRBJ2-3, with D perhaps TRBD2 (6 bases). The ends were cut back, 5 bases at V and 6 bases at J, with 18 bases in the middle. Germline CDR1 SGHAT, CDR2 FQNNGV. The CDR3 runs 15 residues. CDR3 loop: CASSPLRGAGDTQYF. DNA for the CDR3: TGTGCCAGCAGCCCCCTACGCGGGGCAGGGGATACGCAGTATTTT.

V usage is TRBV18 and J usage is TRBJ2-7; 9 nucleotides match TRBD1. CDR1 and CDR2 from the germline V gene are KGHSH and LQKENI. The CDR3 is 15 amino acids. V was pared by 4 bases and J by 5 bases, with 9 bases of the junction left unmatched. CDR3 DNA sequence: TGTGCCAGCTCACTTCCGGGACAGGGTATGAACGAGCAGTACTTC. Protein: CASSLPGQGMNEQYF.

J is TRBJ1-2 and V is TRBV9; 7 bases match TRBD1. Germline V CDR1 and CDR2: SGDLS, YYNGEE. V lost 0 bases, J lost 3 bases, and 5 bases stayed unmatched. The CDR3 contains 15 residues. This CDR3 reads CASSVGTGEYYGYTF. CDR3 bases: TGTGCCAGCAGCGTAGGTACAGGGGAGTACTATGGCTACACCTTC.

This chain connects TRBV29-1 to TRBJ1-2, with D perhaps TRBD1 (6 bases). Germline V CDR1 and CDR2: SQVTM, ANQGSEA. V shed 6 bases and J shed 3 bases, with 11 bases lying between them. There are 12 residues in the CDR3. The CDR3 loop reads CSVGEGDYGYTF. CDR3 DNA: TGCAGCGTGGGGGAGGGGGACTATGGCTACACCTTC. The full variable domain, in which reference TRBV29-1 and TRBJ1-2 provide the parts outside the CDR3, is SAVISQKPSRDICQRGTSLTIQCQVDSQVTMMFWYRQQPGQSLTLIATANQGSEATYESGFVIDKFPISRPNLTFSTLTVSNMSPEDSSIYLCSVGEGDYGYTFGSGTRLTVV.

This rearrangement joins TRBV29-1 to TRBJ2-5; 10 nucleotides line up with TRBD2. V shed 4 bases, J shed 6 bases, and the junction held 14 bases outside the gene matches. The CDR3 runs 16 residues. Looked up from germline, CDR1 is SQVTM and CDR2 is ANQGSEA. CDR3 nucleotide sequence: TGCAGCGTTGTAAGGCTAGCGGGGGATACCTCGAAGACCCAGTACTTC. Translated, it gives CSVVRLAGDTSKTQYF.

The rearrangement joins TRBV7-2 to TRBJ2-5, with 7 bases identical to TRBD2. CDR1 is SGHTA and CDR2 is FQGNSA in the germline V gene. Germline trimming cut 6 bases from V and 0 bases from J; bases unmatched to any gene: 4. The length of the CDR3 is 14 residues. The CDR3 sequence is CASRAGVYQETQYF. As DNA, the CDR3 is TGTGCCAGCAGGGCGGGGGTGTACCAAGAGACCCAGTACTTC.